This T cell receptor (beta chain) stems from a study of T cells after yellow fever vaccination. The table lists this clonotype with many counts. With 3 bases clipped from V and 3 bases from J, the junction kept 10 bases outside the gene matches. Germline V gives CDR1 KGHDR, CDR2 SFDVKD. CDR3 length: 17 residues. TCRdb reanalysed the 5' RACE reads using MiXCR and keeps one entry per CDR3 protein. The sample holds under 150,000 distinct CDR3 sequences, about 15% seen once. The genes are TRBV24-1 and TRBJ2-1, with 7 bases matching TRBD1. The receptor comes from a man younger than 35 who received the YFV17D yellow fever vaccine. Material: CD8+ T cells sorted from PBMCs, obtained 5 days after the yellow fever booster vaccination. In DNA form, the CDR3 reads TGTGCCACCAGTGATGCACGGGACAGTCACGGCTACAATGAGCAGTTCTTC. The encoded protein is CATSDARDSHGYNEQFF.